The 24 T cell receptor beta chains in this list originate from one sample, sequenced in a study of shared clonotypes between healthy human individuals. Some clones are missing from TCRdb's copy, which holds only in-frame ones; the method was immunoSEQ multiplex PCR. Altogether about 2.3 million clones are present, approximately 95% being singletons, with the ten largest covering roughly 0.36%. Specimen: naive CD4+ T cells from PBMCs. Subset reported: CD45RA+ positively selected. The receptors originated from a man in his late teens or twenties in good health. Some clones in this sample may be carry-over from other donors' samples.

V gene TRBV27 combines with J gene TRBJ2-7; the match to TRBD2 covers 7 bases. This CDR3 spans 12 amino acids. The germline V gene has CDR1 MNHEY and CDR2 SMNVEV (reference sequence). V lost 7 bases and J lost 6; bases outside the gene matches: 6. The CDR3 DNA reads TGTGCCAGCACCCGGCCGGGGGGCGAGCAGTACTTC. This gives the protein CASTRPGGEQYF.

The J gene is TRBJ2-7, the V gene TRBV9; D is possibly TRBD1 (6 bases). The CDR3 totals 13 residues. Germline V CDR1 and CDR2: SGDLS, YYNGEE. V lost 3 bases to trimming and J lost 2 bases, with 9 bases between them. The CDR3 here is CASSDQGTYEQYF. For the CDR3, the DNA is TGTGCCAGCAGCGATCAGGGGACCTACGAGCAGTACTTC.

The chain joins TRBV5-1 to TRBJ2-1; 8 nucleotides align to TRBD1. V shed 3 bases, J shed 0 bases, and the junction held 5 bases outside the gene matches. The CDR3 is 16 amino acids. From germline, CDR1 is SGHRS and CDR2 YFSETQ. The CDR3 sequence is CASSWGDRSSYNEQFF. CDR3 sequence (DNA): TGCGCCAGCAGCTGGGGGGACAGGAGCTCCTACAATGAGCAGTTCTTC.

In this sample, this clone turned up once. CDR3 sequence (DNA): TGTGCCAGCAGCCCCCGGGTGGGGAGAGGTATAGCCCAGCATTTT. Its translation: CASSPRVGRGIAQHF. This chain uses TRBV28 with TRBJ1-5; D gene uncertain. The CDR3 contains 15 residues. Germline V lookup: CDR1 MDHEN, CDR2 SYDVKM. V lost 6 bases, J lost 11 bases, and 23 bases lay in between.

The CDR3 nucleotides are TGTGCCAGCGGGACAGGGAGCACAGATACGCAGTATTTT. Its protein is CASGTGSTDTQYF. This chain links TRBV9 with TRBJ2-3; TRBD1 agrees at 9 bases. The CDR3 covers 13 residues. V shed 7 bases and J 0 bases; nucleotides not matched to a gene: 0. Germline values: CDR1 SGDLS, CDR2 YYNGEE.

The J gene is TRBJ2-3, the V gene TRBV7-2, with 9 nucleotides matching TRBD2. The CDR3 contains 16 residues. After removal of 5 bases from V and 4 bases from J, the junction contained 10 bases not matched to a gene. Germline loops: CDR1 SGHTA, CDR2 FQGNSA. The CDR3 is CASSGIAGVWADTQYF. CDR3 coding DNA: TGTGCCAGCAGCGGCATAGCGGGAGTCTGGGCAGATACGCAGTATTTT.

The chain couples TRBV5-1 to TRBJ2-7; 7 bases map to TRBD1. CDR1 is SGHRS and CDR2 is YFSETQ in the germline V gene. V lost 4 bases to trimming and J lost 0 bases; unmatched junction nucleotides: 4. CDR3 size: 14 residues. This chain's CDR3 is CASSRGQFSYEQYF. The CDR3 DNA sequence: TGCGCCAGCAGCAGGGGACAGTTCTCCTACGAGCAGTACTTC.

The J gene is TRBJ2-3, the V gene TRBV5-4; 7 bases line up with TRBD2. Germline loops: CDR1 SGHNT, CDR2 YYREEE (reference sequence). With 4 bases clipped from V and 5 bases from J, the junction kept 13 bases outside the gene matches. This CDR3 contains 16 residues. This chain's CDR3 is CASSTPTAGRGDTQYF. The CDR3 nucleotides are TGTGCCAGCAGCACCCCTACAGCGGGGAGGGGAGATACGCAGTATTTT.

V usage is TRBV29-1 and J usage is TRBJ1-2, with 8 bases matching TRBD1. Germline CDR1 SQVTM, CDR2 ANQGSEA. V gave up 7 bases and J gave up 6 bases; unmatched junction bases: 7. CDR3 length: 12 amino acids. CDR3 in DNA: TGCAGCGCCTGGGGACAGGCAAATGGCTACACCTTC. It is translated as CSAWGQANGYTF.

V and J are TRBV28 and TRBJ1-1; 9 bases line up with TRBD1. CDR1 is MDHEN, CDR2 SYDVKM, per germline. V gave up 6 bases and J gave up 0 bases; unmatched junction bases: 11. The length of the CDR3 is 17 residues. The CDR3: CASSLGTGGGVNTEAFF. CDR3 in DNA: TGTGCCAGCAGCTTAGGAACAGGGGGCGGGGTGAACACTGAAGCTTTCTTT.

This clone showed up just a few times. V and J are TRBV30 and TRBJ2-5; D is possibly TRBD1 (6 bases). Germline loops: CDR1 GTSNPN, CDR2 SVGIG (reference sequence). V lost 0 bases, J lost 8 bases, and 22 bases lay in between. The CDR3 consists of 16 residues. The CDR3 DNA reads TGTGCCTGGAGTGTATTGGGACACATTAATTTAGGAACCCAGTACTTC. Translating it yields CAWSVLGHINLGTQYF.

The chain has TRBV5-5 and TRBJ1-4; D is undetermined. V lost 0 bases and J lost 8, with 8 bases in between. The germline V gene encodes CDR1 SGHKS and CDR2 YYEKEE (reference sequence). CDR3 length equals 13 residues. The CDR3 protein is CASSLERPEKLFF. The CDR3 DNA sequence: TGTGCCAGCAGCTTGGAACGCCCCGAAAAACTGTTTTTT.

The V gene is TRBV19, the J gene TRBJ1-2; D may be TRBD1 (6 bases). V lost 6 bases and J 3 bases, leaving 14 bases between the germline ends. Germline assignment: CDR1 LNHDA and CDR2 SQIVND (reference sequence). CDR3 length: 14 amino acids. The CDR3 region is CASRVEGEHYGYTF. DNA for the CDR3: TGTGCCAGTAGGGTTGAGGGGGAGCACTATGGCTACACCTTC.

This chain uses TRBV18 with TRBJ1-1, with D perhaps matching TRBD1 (5 bases). The CDR3 covers 16 residues. The V end was cut by 1 base, the J end by 5 bases, with 17 bases between. Germline V gene sequence: CDR1 KGHSH, CDR2 LQKENI. The CDR3 sequence: CASSPRMQGWGTEAFF. The DNA of the CDR3 is TGTGCCAGCTCACCACGGATGCAGGGTTGGGGGACTGAAGCTTTCTTT.

The chain recombines TRBV5-1 with TRBJ2-3; the match to TRBD2 covers 12 bases. Germline V gene sequence: CDR1 SGHRS, CDR2 YFSETQ. The junction had 14 bases not matched to a gene; V was cut back by 4 bases and J by 2 bases. The CDR3 consists of 19 residues. The CDR3 spells CASSPTGLAGRPVTDTQYF. Here the CDR3 DNA reads TGCGCCAGCAGCCCGACTGGACTAGCGGGAAGGCCGGTCACAGATACGCAGTATTTT.

This clone was counted a single time. Other DNA sequences from this sample encode an identical CDR3 as well. This chain uses TRBV7-2 with TRBJ2-6; D uncertain. With 1 base removed from V and 0 bases from J, the gap between germline ends came to 4 bases. The length of the CDR3 is 15 residues. Germline assignment: CDR1 SGHTA and CDR2 FQGNSA. This chain's CDR3 is CASSLGDSGANVLTF. CDR3 sequence (DNA): TGTGCCAGCAGCTTAGGGGACTCTGGGGCCAACGTCCTGACTTTC.

Concerning this clone itself: Distinct nucleotide sequences in the sample also encode this CDR3. The gene calls are TRBV5-1 and TRBJ1-1; D is undetermined. Germline values: CDR1 SGHRS, CDR2 YFSETQ. CDR3 size: 14 residues. V was clipped by 2 bases and J by 1 base, with 9 bases between them. The CDR3 DNA is TGCGCCAGCAGCTTAGACCTCACGAACACTGAAGCTTTCTTT. The encoded protein is CASSLDLTNTEAFF.

V usage is TRBV27 and J usage is TRBJ2-3; 8 bases are shared with TRBD2. From germline, CDR1 is MNHEY and CDR2 SMNVEV (reference sequence). J lost 5 bases, V lost 4 bases, and 11 bases had no gene match. This CDR3 has 16 amino acids. The DNA for the CDR3 is TGTGCCAGCAGTTCAAGACTAGCGAACGGGGTAGATACGCAGTATTTT. It yields the protein CASSSRLANGVDTQYF.

V is TRBV28 and J is TRBJ2-7; TRBD1 matches at 9 bases. Trimming cost V 9 bases and J 4 bases; bases outside gene matches: 13. The CDR3 loop spans 15 amino acids. Germline V lookup: CDR1 MDHEN, CDR2 SYDVKM. The CDR3, as DNA: TGTGCCAGTAGACCCGCCGGGACAGGGTTTTACGAGCAGTACTTC. Encoded protein: CASRPAGTGFYEQYF. Combining the CDR3 with reference TRBV28 and TRBJ2-7 gives the whole variable domain DVKVTQSSRYLVKRTGEKVFLECVQDMDHENMFWYRQDPGLGLRLIYFSYDVKMKEKGDIPEGYSVSREKKERFSLILESASTNQTSMYLCASRPAGTGFYEQYFGPGTRLTVT.

The chain has TRBV5-6 and TRBJ2-7; the match to TRBD2 covers 7 bases. This CDR3 comprises 15 residues. The ends lost 1 base at V and 4 bases at J; junction bases unmatched: 8. The germline CDR1 and CDR2 sequences are SGHDT and YYEEEE. CDR3 nucleotides: TGTGCCAGCAGCTTGAGGGGCGGGAGCGGGTACGAGCAGTACTTC. Translated, it gives CASSLRGGSGYEQYF.

The chain links TRBV27 to TRBJ2-4; D is tentatively TRBD1 or TRBD2 (5 bases each). V shed 6 bases and J shed 6 bases, with 21 bases lying between them. The CDR3 has 16 residues. The germline V gene has CDR1 MNHEY and CDR2 SMNVEV (reference sequence). CDR3 residues: CASSRLTDTGRNIQYF. DNA for the CDR3: TGTGCCAGCAGCCGATTGACAGATACTGGGAGAAACATTCAGTACTTC.

The chain recombines TRBV28 with TRBJ1-4, with D maybe TRBD1 (6 bases). CDR1 is MDHEN and CDR2 is SYDVKM in the germline V gene. CDR3 length: 19 residues. The V end was cut by 4 bases, the J end by 0 bases, with 21 bases between. CDR3 bases: TGTGCCAGCAGTTCCGGGGGGGCCCTCACCTATTCAACTAATGAAAAACTGTTTTTT. It translates to CASSSGGALTYSTNEKLFF.

V gene TRBV28 combines with J gene TRBJ1-2; maybe TRBD1 (6 bases). Per the germline V gene, CDR1 is MDHEN and CDR2 is SYDVKM. The CDR3 is made up of 16 amino acids. V lost 7 bases and J lost 1, with 19 bases in between. DNA of the CDR3: TGTGCCAGCATCTCCCCCGGGGACACCCGTAACTATGGCTACACCTTC. Translating it yields CASISPGDTRNYGYTF.

The gene calls are TRBV27 and TRBJ1-1, with D tentatively TRBD1 (5 bases). Germline lookup yields CDR1 MNHEY and CDR2 SMNVEV (reference sequence). V lost 6 bases, J lost 0 bases, and 14 bases lay in between. This CDR3 is 15 amino acids long. CDR3 nucleotides: TGTGCCAGCAGAGTACGTGCAGGGCTGAACACTGAAGCTTTCTTT. Protein sequence: CASRVRAGLNTEAFF.